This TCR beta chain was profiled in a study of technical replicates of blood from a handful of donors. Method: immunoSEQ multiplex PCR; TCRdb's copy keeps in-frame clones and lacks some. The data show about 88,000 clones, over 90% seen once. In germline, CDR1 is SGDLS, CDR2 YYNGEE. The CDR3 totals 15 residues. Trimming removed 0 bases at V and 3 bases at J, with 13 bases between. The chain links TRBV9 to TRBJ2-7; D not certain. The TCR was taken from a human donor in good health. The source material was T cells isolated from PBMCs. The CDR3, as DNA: TGTGCCAGCAGCGTAGAGGAGTCGAACGGCTACGAGCAGTACTTC. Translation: CASSVEESNGYEQYF.